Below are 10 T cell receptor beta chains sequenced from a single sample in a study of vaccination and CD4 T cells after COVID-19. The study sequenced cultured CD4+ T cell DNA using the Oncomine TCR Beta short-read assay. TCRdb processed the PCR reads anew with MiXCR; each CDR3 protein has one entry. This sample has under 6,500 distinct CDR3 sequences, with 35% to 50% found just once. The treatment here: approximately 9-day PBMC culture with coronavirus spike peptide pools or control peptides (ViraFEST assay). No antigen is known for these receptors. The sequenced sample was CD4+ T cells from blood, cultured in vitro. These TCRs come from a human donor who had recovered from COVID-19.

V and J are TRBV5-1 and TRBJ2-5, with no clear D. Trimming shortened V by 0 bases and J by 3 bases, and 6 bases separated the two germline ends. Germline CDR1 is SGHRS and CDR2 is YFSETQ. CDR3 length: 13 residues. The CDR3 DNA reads TGCGCCAGCAGCTTGGACATGAAAGAGACCCAGTACTTC. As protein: CASSLDMKETQYF.

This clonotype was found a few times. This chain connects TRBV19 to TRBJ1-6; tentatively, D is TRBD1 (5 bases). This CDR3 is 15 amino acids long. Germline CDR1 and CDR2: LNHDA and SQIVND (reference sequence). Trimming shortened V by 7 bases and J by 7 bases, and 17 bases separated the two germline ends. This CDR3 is CASKLSRARNSPLHF. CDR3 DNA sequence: TGTGCCAGTAAACTCTCCAGGGCAAGGAATTCACCCCTCCACTTT.

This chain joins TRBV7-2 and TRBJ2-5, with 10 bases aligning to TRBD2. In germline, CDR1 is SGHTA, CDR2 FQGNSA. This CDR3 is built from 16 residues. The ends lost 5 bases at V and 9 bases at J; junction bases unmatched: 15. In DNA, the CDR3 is TGTGCCAGCAGCGCAACTCAGCGGGGGGGGTCAGGTCCCCAGTACTTC. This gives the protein CASSATQRGGSGPQYF.

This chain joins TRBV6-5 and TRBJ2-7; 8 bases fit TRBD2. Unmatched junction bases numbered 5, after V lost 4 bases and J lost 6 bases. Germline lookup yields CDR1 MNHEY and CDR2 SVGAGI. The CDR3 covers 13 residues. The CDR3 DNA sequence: TGTGCCAGCAGTTCAGCGGGGGTAGGCGAGCAGTACTTC. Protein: CASSSAGVGEQYF.

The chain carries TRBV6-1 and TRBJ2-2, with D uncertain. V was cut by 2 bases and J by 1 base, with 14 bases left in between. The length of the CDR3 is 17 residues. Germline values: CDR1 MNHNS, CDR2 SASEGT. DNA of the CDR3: TGTGCCAGCAGTGAATCTGCGCTGTCAGGGAACACCGGGGAGCTGTTTTTT. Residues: CASSESALSGNTGELFF.

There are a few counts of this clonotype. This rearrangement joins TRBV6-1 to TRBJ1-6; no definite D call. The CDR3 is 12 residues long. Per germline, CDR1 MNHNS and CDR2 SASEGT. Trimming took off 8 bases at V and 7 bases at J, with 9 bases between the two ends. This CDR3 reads CASGAPNSPLHF. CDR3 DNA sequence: TGTGCCAGCGGAGCCCCGAATTCACCCCTCCACTTT.

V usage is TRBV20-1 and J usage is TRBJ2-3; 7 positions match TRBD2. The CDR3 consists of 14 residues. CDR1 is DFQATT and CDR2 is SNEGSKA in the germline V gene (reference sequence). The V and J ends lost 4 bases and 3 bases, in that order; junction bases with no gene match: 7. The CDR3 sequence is CSAMTGGKTDTQYF. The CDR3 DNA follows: TGCAGTGCTATGACGGGGGGAAAGACAGATACGCAGTATTTT.

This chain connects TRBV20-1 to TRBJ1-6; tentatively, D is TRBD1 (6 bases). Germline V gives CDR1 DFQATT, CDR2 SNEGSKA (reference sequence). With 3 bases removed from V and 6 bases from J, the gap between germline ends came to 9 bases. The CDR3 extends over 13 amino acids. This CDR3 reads CSARGDTNSPLHF. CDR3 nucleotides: TGCAGTGCTAGGGGGGACACTAATTCACCCCTCCACTTT.

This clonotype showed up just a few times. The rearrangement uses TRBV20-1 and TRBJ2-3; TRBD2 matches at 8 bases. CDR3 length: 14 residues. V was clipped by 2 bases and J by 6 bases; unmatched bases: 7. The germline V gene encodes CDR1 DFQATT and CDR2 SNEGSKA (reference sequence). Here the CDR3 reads CSARKRTSWDTQYF. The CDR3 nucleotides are TGCAGTGCTAGAAAAAGGACTAGCTGGGATACGCAGTATTTT.

DNA of the CDR3: TGTGCCAGCAGTTACGAGACCGGGACTAGCGTAAGAGATACGCAGTATTTT. It specifies CASSYETGTSVRDTQYF. The V call is TRBV6-5, the J call TRBJ2-3, with 10 bases that match TRBD2. The length of the CDR3 is 17 residues. Germline CDR1 is MNHEY and CDR2 is SVGAGI. The junction had 10 bases not matched to a gene; V was cut back by 2 bases and J by 5 bases.